This T cell receptor (beta chain) was found in a study of T-cell reconstitution after alpha-beta-depleted transplantation in children. The TCRbeta library was prepared with unique molecular identifiers. TCRdb analysed the PCR reads with MiXCR anew, one entry per CDR3 protein. Of hundreds of thousands of distinct CDR3 sequences in the sample, less than 35% were seen once. Germline loops: CDR1 MNHEY, CDR2 SVGAGI. V was pared by 6 bases and J by 6 bases, with 11 bases between. This CDR3 is 12 amino acids long. This specimen was PBMCs from the stem cell graft donor, taken from the stem cell graft. The source of this sequence is a human donor who donated a stem cell graft to a child with aplastic anemia. V is TRBV6-5 and J is TRBJ1-2; the D is unclear. The CDR3 bases are TGTGCCAGCAGCCCAACGGGTAATGGCTACACCTTC. Translating it yields CASSPTGNGYTF.